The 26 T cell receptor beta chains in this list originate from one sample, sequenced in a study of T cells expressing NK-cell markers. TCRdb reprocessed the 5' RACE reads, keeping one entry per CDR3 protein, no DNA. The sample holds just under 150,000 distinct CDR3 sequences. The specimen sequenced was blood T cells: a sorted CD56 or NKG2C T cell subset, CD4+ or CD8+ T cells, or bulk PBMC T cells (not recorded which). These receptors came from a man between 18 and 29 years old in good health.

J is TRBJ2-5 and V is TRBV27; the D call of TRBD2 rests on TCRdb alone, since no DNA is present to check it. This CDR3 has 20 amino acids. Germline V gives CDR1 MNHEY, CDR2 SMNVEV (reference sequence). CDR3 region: CASSFGPPGLAGGLEETQYF.

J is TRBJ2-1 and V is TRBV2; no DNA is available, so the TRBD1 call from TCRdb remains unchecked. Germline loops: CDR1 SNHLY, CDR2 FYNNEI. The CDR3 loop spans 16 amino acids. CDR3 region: CASSVQGGGSYNEQFF.

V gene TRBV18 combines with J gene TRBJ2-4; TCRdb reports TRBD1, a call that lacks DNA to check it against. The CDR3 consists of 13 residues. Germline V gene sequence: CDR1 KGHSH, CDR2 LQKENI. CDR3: CASSPGDLTTQYF. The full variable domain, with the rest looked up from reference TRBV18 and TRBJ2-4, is NAGVMQNPRHLVRRRGQEARLRCSPMKGHSHVYWYRQLPEEGLKFMVYLQKENIIDESGMPKERFSAEFPKEGPSILRIQQVVRGDSAAYFCASSPGDLTTQYFGAGTRLSVL.

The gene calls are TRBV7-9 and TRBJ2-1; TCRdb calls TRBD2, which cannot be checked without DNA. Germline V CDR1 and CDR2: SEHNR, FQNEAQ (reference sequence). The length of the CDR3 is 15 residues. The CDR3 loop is CASSLRAGEYNEQFF.

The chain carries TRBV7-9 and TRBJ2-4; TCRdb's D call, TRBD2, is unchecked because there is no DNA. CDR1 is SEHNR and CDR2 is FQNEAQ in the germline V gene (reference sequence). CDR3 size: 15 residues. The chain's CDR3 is CASSLESPRQNIQYF.

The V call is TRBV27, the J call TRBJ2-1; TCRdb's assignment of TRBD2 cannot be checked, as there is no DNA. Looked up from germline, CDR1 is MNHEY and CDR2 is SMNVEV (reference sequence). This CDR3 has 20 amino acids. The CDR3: CASQDSGLWTSGRANDEQFF.

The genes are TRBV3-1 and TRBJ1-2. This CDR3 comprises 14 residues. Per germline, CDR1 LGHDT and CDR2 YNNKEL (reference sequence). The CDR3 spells CASSQVSSNYGYTF.

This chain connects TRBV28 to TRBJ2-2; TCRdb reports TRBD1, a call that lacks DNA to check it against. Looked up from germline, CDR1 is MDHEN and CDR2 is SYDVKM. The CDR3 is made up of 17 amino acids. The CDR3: CASSLLDRGLSTGELFF.

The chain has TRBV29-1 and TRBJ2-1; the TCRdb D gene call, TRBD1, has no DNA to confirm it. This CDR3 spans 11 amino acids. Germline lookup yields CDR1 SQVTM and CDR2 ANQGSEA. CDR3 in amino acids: CSLGGGQGEFF.

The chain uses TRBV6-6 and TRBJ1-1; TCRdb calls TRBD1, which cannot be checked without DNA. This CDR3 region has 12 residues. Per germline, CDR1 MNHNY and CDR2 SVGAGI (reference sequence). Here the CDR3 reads CASEAGDTEAFF.

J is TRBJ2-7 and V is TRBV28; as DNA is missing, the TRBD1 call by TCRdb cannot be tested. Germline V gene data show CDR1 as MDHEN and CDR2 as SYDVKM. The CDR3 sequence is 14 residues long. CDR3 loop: CASSFGQAEYEQYF.

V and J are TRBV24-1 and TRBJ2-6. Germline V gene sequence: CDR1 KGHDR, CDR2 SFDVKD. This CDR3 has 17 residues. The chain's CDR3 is CATSDKYTSSGANVLTF.

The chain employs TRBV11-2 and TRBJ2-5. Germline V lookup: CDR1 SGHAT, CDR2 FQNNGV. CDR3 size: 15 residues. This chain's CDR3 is CASSLDPSLSETQYF.

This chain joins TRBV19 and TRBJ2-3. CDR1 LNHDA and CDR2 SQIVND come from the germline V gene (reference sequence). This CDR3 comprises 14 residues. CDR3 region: CASSISGSTDTQYF.

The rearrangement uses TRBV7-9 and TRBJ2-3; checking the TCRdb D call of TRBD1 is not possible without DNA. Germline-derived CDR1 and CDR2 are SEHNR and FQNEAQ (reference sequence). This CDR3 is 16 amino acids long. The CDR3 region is CASSSRDSTSTDTQYF.

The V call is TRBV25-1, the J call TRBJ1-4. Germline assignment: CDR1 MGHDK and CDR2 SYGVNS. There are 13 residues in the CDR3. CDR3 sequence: CASSLLINEKLFF.

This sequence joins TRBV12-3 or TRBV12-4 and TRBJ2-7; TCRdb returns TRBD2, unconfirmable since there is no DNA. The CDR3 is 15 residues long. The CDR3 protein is CASSHTNGYRREQYF.

The CDR3 sequence is CASSFSSGSYNEQFF. V gene TRBV12-3 or TRBV12-4 combines with J gene TRBJ2-1; TCRdb indicates TRBD2, and absent DNA this call remains unverified. The CDR3 totals 15 residues.

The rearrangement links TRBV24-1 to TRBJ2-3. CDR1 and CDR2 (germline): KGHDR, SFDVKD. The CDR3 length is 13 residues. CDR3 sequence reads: CATSDIYTDTQYF.

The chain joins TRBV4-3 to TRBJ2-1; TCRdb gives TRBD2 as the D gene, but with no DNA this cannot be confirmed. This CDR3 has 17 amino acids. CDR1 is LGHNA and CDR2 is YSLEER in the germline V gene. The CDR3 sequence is CASSHSGSSGSFYEQFF.

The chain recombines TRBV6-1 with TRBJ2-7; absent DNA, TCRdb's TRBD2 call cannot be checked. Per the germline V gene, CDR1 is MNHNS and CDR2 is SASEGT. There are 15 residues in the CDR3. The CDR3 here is CASRGLGLAGLEQYF.

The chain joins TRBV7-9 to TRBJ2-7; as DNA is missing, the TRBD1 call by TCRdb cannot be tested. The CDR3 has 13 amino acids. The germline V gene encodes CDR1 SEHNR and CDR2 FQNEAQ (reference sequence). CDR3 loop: CASSPTGVPEQYF.

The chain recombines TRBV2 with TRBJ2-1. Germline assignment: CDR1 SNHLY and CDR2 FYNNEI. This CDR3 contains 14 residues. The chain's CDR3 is CASTWSLGFNEQFF.

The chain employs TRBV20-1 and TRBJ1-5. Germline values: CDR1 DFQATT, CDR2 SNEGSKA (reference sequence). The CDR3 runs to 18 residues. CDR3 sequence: CSAREWLGTMEGNQPQHF.

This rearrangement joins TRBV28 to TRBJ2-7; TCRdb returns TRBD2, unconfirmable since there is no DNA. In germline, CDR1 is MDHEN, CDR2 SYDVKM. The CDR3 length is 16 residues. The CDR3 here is CASSLDWLAGGGEQYF.

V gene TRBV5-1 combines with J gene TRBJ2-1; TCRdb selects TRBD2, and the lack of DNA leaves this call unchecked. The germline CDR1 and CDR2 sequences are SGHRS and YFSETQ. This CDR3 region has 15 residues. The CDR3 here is CASSSGLDSYNEQFF. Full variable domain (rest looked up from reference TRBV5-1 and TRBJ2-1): KAGVTQTPRYLIKTRGQQVTLSCSPISGHRSVSWYQQTPGQGLQFLFEYFSETQRNKGNFPGRFSGRQFSNSRSEMNVSTLELGDSALYLCASSSGLDSYNEQFFGPGTRLTVL.